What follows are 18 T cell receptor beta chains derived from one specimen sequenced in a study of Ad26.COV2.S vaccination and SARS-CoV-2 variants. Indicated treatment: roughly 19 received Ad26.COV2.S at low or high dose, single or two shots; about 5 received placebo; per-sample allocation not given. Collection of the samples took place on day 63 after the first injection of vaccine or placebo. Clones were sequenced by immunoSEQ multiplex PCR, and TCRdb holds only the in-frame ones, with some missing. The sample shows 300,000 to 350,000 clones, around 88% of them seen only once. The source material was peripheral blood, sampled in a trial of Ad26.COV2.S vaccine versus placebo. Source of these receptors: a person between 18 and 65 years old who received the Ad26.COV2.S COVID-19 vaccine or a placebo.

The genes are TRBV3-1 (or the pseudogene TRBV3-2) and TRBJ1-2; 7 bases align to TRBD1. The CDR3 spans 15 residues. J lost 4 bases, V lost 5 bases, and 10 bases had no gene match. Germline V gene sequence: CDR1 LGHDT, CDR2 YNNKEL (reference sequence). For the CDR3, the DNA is TGTGCCAGCAGCTTGCAACCTGGACAGGCCTATGGCTACACCTTC. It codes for CASSLQPGQAYGYTF.

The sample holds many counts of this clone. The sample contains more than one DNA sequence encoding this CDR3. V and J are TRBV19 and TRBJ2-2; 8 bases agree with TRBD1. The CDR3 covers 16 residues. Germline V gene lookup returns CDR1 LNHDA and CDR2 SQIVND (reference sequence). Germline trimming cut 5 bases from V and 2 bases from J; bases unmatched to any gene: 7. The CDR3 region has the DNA TGTGCCAGTAGTCCTGGACAGGGCGCTAACACCGGGGAGCTGTTTTTT. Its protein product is CASSPGQGANTGELFF. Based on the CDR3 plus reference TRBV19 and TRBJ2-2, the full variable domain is DGGITQSPKYLFRKEGQNVTLSCEQNLNHDAMYWYRQDPGQGLRLIYYSQIVNDFQKGDIAEGYSVSREKKESFPLTVTSAQKNPTAFYLCASSPGQGANTGELFFGEGSRLTVL.

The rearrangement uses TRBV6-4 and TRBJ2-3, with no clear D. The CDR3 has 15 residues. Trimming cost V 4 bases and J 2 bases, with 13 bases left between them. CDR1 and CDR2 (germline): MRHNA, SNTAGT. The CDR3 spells CASSGGSGDTDTQYF. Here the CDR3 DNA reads TGTGCCAGCAGTGGTGGGTCGGGTGACACAGATACGCAGTATTTT.

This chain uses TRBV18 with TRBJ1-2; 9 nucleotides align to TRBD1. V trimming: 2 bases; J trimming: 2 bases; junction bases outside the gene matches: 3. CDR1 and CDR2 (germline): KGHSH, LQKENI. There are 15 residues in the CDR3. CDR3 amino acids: CASSPAGTGNYGYTF. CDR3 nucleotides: TGTGCCAGCTCACCAGCCGGGACAGGGAACTATGGCTACACCTTC.

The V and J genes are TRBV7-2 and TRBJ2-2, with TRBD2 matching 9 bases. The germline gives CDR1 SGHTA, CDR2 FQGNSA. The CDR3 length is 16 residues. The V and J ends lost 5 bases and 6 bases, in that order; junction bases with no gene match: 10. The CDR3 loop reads CASSPEVAGASGELFF. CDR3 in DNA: TGTGCCAGCAGCCCTGAGGTAGCGGGGGCGTCCGGGGAGCTGTTTTTT. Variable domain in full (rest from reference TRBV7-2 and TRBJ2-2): GAGVSQSPSNKVTEKGKDVELRCDPISGHTALYWYRQSLGQGLEFLIYFQGNSAPDKSGLPSDRFSAERTGGSVSTLTIQRTQQEDSAVYLCASSPEVAGASGELFFGEGSRLTVL.

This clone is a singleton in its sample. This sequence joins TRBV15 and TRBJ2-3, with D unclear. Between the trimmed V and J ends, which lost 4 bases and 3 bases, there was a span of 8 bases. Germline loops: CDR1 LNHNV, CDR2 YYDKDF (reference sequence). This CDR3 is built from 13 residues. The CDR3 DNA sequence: TGTGCCACCAGCACCAGGAGAACAGATACGCAGTATTTT. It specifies CATSTRRTDTQYF.

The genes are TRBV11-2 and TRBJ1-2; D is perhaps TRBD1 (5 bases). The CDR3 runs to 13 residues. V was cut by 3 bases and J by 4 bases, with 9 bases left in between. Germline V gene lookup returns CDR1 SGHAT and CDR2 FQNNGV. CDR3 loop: CASSLSTGYGYTF. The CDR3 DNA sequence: TGTGCCAGCAGCTTGAGTACAGGCTATGGCTACACCTTC.

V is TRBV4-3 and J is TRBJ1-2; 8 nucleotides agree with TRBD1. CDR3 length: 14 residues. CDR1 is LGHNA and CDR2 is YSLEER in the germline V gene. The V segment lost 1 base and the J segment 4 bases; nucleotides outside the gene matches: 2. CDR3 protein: CASSQAQGAYGYTF. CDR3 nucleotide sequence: TGCGCCAGCAGCCAAGCCCAGGGGGCCTATGGCTACACCTTC.

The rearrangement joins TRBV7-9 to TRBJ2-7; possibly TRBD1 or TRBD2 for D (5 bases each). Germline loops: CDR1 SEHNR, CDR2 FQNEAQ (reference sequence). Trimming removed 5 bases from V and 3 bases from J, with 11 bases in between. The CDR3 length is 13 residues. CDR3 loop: CASSPGRIYEQYF. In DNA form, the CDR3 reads TGTGCCAGCAGCCCGGGACGGATCTACGAGCAGTACTTC.

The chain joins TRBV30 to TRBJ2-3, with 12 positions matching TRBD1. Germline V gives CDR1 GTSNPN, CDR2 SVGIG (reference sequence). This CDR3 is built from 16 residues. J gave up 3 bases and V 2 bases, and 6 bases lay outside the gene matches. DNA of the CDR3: TGTGCCTGGAGTTACGGGACAGGGGGCAGGACAGATACGCAGTATTTT. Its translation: CAWSYGTGGRTDTQYF.

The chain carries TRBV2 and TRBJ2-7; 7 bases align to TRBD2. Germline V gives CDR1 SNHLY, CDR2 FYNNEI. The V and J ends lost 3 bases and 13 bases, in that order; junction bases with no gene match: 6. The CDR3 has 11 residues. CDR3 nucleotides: TGTGCCAGCAGTGATGGGCGGGGGAAATACTTC. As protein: CASSDGRGKYF.

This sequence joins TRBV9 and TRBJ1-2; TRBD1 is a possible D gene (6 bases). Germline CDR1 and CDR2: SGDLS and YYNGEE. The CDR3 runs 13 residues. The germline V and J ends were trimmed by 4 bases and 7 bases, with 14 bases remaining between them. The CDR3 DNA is TGTGCCAGCAGCTTACAGGGTCGGGGTGGCTACACCTTC. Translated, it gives CASSLQGRGGYTF.

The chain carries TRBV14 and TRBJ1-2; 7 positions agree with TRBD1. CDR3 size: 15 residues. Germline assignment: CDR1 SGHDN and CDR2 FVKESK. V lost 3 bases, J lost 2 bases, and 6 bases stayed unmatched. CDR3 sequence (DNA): TGTGCCAGCAGCCAGGACACAGGGGTAAACTATGGCTACACCTTC. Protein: CASSQDTGVNYGYTF.

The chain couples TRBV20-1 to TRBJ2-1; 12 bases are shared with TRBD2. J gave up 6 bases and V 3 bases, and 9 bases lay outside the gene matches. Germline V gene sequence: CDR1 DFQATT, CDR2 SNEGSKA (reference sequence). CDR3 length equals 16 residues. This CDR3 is CSASHPSGRARNEQFF. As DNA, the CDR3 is TGCAGTGCTAGTCATCCTAGCGGGAGGGCTCGCAATGAGCAGTTCTTC.

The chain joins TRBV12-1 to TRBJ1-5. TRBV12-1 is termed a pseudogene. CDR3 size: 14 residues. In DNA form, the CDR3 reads TGTGCCAGCAGTTCGGTGTGGGTAAATCAGCCCCAGCATTTT. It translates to CASSSVWVNQPQHF.

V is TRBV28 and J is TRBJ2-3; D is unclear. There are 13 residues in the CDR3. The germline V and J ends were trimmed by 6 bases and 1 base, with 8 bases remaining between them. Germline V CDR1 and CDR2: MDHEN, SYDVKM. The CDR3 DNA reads TGTGCCAGCAGCTATATCGGCACAGATACGCAGTATTTT. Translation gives CASSYIGTDTQYF.

The CDR3 sequence: CASSFQELYEQYF. The CDR3 coding sequence is TGTGCCAGCAGTTTCCAAGAATTGTACGAGCAGTACTTC. The rearrangement links TRBV12-3 or TRBV12-4 to TRBJ2-7, with D uncertain. V dropped 3 bases and J dropped 4 bases, with 10 bases sitting between them. The CDR3 is made up of 13 amino acids.

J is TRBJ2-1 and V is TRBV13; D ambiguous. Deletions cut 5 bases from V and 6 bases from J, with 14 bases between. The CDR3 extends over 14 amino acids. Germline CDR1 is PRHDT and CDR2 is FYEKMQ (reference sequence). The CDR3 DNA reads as TGTGCCAGCAGCCCGCGTAGTTCCCTCAATGAGCAGTTCTTC. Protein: CASSPRSSLNEQFF.